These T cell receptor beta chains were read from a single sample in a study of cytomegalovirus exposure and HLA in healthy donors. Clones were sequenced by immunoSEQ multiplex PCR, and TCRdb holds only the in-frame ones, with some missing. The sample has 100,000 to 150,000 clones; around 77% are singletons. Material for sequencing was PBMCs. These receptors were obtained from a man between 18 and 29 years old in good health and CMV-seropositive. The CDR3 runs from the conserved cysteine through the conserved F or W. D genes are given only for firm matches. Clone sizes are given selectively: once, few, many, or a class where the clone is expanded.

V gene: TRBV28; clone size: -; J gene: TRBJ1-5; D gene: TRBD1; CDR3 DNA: TGTGCCAGCAGCCCACCAGGGGGCTATCAGCCCCAGCATTTT; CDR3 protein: CASSPPGGYQPQHF
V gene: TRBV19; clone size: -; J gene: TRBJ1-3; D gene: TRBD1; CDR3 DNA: TGTGCCACACGGACAGGCCTCTCTGGAAACACCATATATTTT; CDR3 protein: CATRTGLSGNTIYF
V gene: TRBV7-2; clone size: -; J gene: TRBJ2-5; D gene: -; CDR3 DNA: TGTGCCAGCAGCTTATGGGGGAGGGAGACCCAGTACTTC; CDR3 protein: CASSLWGRETQYF
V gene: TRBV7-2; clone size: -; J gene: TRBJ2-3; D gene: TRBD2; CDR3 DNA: TGTGCCAGCAGCAGAAGACTAGCGGGGTTTCCAGATACGCAGTATTTT; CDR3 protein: CASSRRLAGFPDTQYF
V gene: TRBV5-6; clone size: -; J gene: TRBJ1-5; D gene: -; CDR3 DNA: TGTGCCAGCAGGGGCAGGTTTAGCAATCAGCCCCAGCATTTT; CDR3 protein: CASRGRFSNQPQHF
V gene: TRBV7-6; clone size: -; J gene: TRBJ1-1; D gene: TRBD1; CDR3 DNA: TGTGCCAGCAGCCGGGGACAGGGGGCTTATCGCGACACTGAAGCTTTCTTT; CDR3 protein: CASSRGQGAYRDTEAFF
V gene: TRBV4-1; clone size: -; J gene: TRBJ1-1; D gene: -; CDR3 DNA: TGCGCCAGCAGCCAATACCGCGGCACCATGAACACTGAAGCTTTCTTT; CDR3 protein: CASSQYRGTMNTEAFF
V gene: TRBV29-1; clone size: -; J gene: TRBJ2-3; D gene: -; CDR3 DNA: TGCAGCGTTGCGGTCACAGATACGCAGTATTTT; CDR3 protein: CSVAVTDTQYF
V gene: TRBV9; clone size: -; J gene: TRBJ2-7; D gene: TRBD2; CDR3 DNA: TGTGCCAGCAGCGTTGAAGCGGGAGCGCCGGGGGAGCAGTACTTC; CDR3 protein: CASSVEAGAPGEQYF
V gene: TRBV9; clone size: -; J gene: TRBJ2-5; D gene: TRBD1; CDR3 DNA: TGTGCCAGCAGCGTACGGGACAGGGGGCAAGAGACCCAGTACTTC; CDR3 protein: CASSVRDRGQETQYF
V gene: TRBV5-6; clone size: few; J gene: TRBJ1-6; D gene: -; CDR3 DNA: TGTGCCAGCAGCCCTAATGGGGGGTATAATTCACCCCTCCACTTT; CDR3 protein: CASSPNGGYNSPLHF
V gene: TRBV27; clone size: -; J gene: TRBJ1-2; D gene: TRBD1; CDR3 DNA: TGTGCCAGCAGTTTATCGAGGACAGGACATGGCTACACCTTC; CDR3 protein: CASSLSRTGHGYTF
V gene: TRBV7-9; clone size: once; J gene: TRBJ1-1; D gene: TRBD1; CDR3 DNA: TGTGCCAGCAGCGAACAGGGGTACACTGAAGCTTTCTTT; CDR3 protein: CASSEQGYTEAFF
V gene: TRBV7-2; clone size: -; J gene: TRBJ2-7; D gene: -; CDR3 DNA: TGTGCCAGCAGTATCAGGGATTCCTACGAGCAGTACTTC; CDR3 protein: CASSIRDSYEQYF
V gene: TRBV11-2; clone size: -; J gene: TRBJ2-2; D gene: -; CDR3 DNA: TGTGCCAGCAGCTTAGCCAGTCACACCGGGGAGCTGTTTTTT; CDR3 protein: CASSLASHTGELFF
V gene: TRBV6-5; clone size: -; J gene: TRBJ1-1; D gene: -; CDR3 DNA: TGTGCCACCCGGACAGACCTGAACACTGAAGCTTTCTTT; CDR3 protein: CATRTDLNTEAFF
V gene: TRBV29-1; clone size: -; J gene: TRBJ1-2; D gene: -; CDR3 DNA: TGCAGCGTTGACGAGGACTATGGCTACACCTTC; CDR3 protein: CSVDEDYGYTF
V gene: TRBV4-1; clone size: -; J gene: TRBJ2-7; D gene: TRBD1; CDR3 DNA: TGCGCCACCTCTGACAGGGCCCACGAGCAGTACTTC; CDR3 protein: CATSDRAHEQYF
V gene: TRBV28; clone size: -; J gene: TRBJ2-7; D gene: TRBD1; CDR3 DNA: TGTGCCAGCAGTTTGCCGGGACAGCACTACGAGCAGTACTTC; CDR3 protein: CASSLPGQHYEQYF
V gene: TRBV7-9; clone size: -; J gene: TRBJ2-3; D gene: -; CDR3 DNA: TGTGCCAGCAGCACAGACCGATCCACAGATACGCAGTATTTT; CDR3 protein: CASSTDRSTDTQYF
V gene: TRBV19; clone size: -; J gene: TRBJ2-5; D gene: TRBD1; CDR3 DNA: TGTGCCAGTAGTATGGGACAGGGTTTCGAGACCCAGTACTTC; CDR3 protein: CASSMGQGFETQYF
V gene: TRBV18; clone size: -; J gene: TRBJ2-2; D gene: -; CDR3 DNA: TGTGCCAGCTCCACCTCGCAGATCACGAACACCGGGGAGCTGTTTTTT; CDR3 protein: CASSTSQITNTGELFF